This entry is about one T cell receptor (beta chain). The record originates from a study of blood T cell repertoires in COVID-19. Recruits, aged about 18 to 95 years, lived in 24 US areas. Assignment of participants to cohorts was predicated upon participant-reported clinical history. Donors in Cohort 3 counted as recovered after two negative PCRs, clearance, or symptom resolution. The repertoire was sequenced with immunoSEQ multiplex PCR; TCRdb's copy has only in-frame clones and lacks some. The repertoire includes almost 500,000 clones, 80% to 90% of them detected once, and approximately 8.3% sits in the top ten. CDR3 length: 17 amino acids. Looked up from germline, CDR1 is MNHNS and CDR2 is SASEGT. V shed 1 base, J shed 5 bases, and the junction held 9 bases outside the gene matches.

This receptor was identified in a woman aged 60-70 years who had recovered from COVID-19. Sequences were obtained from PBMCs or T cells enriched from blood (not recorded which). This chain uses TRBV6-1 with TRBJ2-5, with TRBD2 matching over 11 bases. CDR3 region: CASSEVGLAGGWETQYF. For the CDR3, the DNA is TGTGCCAGCAGTGAAGTGGGGCTAGCGGGGGGCTGGGAGACCCAGTACTTC.